The TCR beta chain under discussion was sequenced for a study of blood T cells in healthy people across ages. In the study overall: Template switching recovered approximately one barcoded beta molecule for every two T cells.

Next came a second PCR, run for roughly 7 to 12 cycles, which used a sample-barcoded 5' primer along with a J-beta primer mix. The study obtained at least 3 million CDR3-containing paired-end reads from every sample. MiXCR, run by TCRdb on the 5' RACE reads, gives a single entry per CDR3 protein. Of 2 million or so distinct CDR3 sequences in the sample, just under 50% were seen once. CDR1 is SGHKS, CDR2 YYEKEE, per germline (reference sequence). J lost 10 bases, V lost 4 bases, and 11 bases had no gene match. The CDR3 length is 15 residues. The source of this sequence is a woman aged 35 to 49 in good health. The chain combines TRBV5-5 with TRBJ1-6, with 7 bases that match TRBD1. Sequenced material: blood. For the CDR3, the DNA is TGTGCCAGCAGCGGGCCAGGACAGGCAGGATCACCCCTCCACTTT. Translation gives CASSGPGQAGSPLHF.